This T cell receptor (beta chain) was captured in a study of shared clonotypes between healthy human individuals. Germline V gives CDR1 SGHAT, CDR2 FQNNGV. This CDR3 has 14 residues. V shed 5 bases and J 3 bases; nucleotides not matched to a gene: 7. TCRdb keeps only in-frame clones here, not all; method: immunoSEQ multiplex PCR. The sample lists about 710,000 clones; about three quarters were seen once. The chain employs TRBV11-2 and TRBJ2-7; 7 nucleotides agree with TRBD2. This TCR came from a woman in her twenties or thirties in good health. Sequencing was carried out using memory CD4+ T cells sorted from blood. This sample's subset: CD45RA-negative fraction. Written as DNA, the CDR3 is TGTGCCAGCAGCCCTCGGCCTAGCGGCTACGAGCAGTACTTC. It translates to CASSPRPSGYEQYF. Full variable domain (remainder filled in from reference TRBV11-2 and TRBJ2-7): EAGVAQSPRYKIIEKRQSVAFWCNPISGHATLYWYQQILGQGPKLLIQFQNNGVVDDSQLPKDRFSAERLKGVDSTLKIQPAKLEDSAVYLCASSPRPSGYEQYFGPGTRLTVT.